This TCR beta chain was sequenced for a study of cytomegalovirus exposure and HLA in healthy donors. Whole-study context: Genotyping of 400 or so donors showed that 80% to 85% belonged to the Caucasian-associated ancestry cluster. General observations from the study: Prediction of most subjects' HLA-A and HLA-B alleles by TCR beta sequences was reportedly accurate. Later work associated roughly 17,000 TCR beta sequences with HLA alleles at 0.05 false discovery rate.

With regard to this clone: The antigen is unknown.

Primers: 60 Vbeta forward and 13 Jbeta reverse. Assay used: immunoSEQ multiplex PCR; TCRdb lists only in-frame clones, some missing. Of approximately 190,000 clones listed, roughly 84% are singletons. The CDR3 is 15 residues long. Germline V gene data show CDR1 as SGHRS and CDR2 as YFSETQ. The V and J ends lost 0 bases and 1 base, in that order; junction bases with no gene match: 4. Though nominally healthy at sampling, donors likely had unrecorded immune exposures. The receptor was isolated from a woman in her forties or fifties in good health and CMV-seropositive. Sequenced input: PBMCs. This chain joins TRBV5-1 and TRBJ2-7; TRBD1 aligns across 7 bases. As DNA, the CDR3 is TGCGCCAGCAGCTTGGGGACAGGCCAATCCTACGAGCAGTACTTC. Its translation is CASSLGTGQSYEQYF.